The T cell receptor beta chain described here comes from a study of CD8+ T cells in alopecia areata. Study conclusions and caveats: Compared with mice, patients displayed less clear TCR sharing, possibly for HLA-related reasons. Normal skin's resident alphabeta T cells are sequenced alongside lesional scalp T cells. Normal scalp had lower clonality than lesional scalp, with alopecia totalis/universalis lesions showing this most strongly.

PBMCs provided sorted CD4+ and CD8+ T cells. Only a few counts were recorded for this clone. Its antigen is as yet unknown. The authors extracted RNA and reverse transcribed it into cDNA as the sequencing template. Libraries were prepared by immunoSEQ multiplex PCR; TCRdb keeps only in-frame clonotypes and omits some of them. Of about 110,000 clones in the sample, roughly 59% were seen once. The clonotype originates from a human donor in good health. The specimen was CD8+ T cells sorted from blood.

CDR3 sequence (DNA): TGTGCCAGCAGTGAAGCTAAGGGGGCGCCTGACGAGCAGTACTTC. This codes for CASSEAKGAPDEQYF. The gene calls are TRBV6-1 and TRBJ2-7; 7 positions agree with TRBD1. The J segment lost 5 bases and the V segment lost 0 bases, leaving 7 bases of the junction unmatched. Germline CDR1 and CDR2: MNHNS and SASEGT. The CDR3 extends over 15 amino acids.